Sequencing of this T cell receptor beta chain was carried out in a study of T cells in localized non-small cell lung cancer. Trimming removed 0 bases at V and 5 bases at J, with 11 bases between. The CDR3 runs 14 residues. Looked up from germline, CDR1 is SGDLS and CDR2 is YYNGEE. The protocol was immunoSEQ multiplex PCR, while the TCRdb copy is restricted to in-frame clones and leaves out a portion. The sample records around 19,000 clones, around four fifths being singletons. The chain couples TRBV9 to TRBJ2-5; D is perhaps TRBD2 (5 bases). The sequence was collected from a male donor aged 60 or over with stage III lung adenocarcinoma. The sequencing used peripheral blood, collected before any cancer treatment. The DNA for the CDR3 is TGTGCCAGCAGCGTAGATACTAGAACGGAGACCCAGTACTTC. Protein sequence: CASSVDTRTETQYF.